The 30 T cell receptor beta chains below come from one sample, sequenced in a study of response to subunit inactivated influenza vaccine. In TCRdb, the RT-PCR reads were re-called with MiXCR into one record per CDR3 protein. In the table there are some 300,000 distinct CDR3 sequences, approximately 23% of which are singletons. The source material was PBMCs from blood, sampled approximately 20 months after vaccination. Receptor source: a man between 50 and 69 years old who received an inactivated influenza vaccine.

The CDR3 loop reads CASLGQQYF. The CDR3 region has the DNA TGTGCCAGTCTCGGACAGCAGTACTTC. The chain joins TRBV25-1 to TRBJ2-7; D not resolved. This CDR3 is built from 9 residues. Germline CDR1 reads MGHDK; CDR2 reads SYGVNS. The V gene lost 9 bases and the J gene lost 8 bases, with 8 bases spanning the gap.

The chain combines TRBV30 with TRBJ1-2; TRBD1 agrees at 8 bases. Trimming took 8 bases from V and 4 from J; bases not matched to a gene: 12. Per the germline V gene, CDR1 is GTSNPN and CDR2 is SVGIG (reference sequence). CDR3 length: 14 residues. The CDR3 nucleotides are TGTGCCGGCGGACAGGGACAGTATATCTATGGCTACACCTTC. Encoded protein: CAGGQGQYIYGYTF.

This clonotype was observed a few times. This sequence joins TRBV29-1 and TRBJ2-5; no clear D gene. The CDR3 sequence is 14 residues long. V was trimmed by 4 bases and J by 5 bases, leaving 17 bases between them. The germline gives CDR1 SQVTM, CDR2 ANQGSEA. CDR3 region: CSVVAREHSETQYF. The CDR3 DNA reads TGCAGCGTTGTGGCGAGAGAGCATTCGGAGACCCAGTACTTC.

This clonotype was counted only a few times. J is TRBJ1-1 and V is TRBV3-1; D is unclear. The germline CDR1 and CDR2 sequences are LGHDT and YNNKEL (reference sequence). Deletions cut 4 bases from V and 0 bases from J, with 12 bases between. The CDR3 length is 15 residues. Here the CDR3 DNA reads TGTGCCAGCAGCCTCCACGGCAGCTTGAACACTGAAGCTTTCTTT. Protein: CASSLHGSLNTEAFF.

This clonotype has more than one count but fewer than ten. V and J are TRBV7-2 and TRBJ1-1; no reliable D call. Trimming removed 2 bases from V and 3 bases from J, with 19 bases in between. The length of the CDR3 is 17 residues. Germline V gene data show CDR1 as SGHTA and CDR2 as FQGNSA. The CDR3 loop reads CASSLMRLEGSDTEAFF. CDR3 sequence (DNA): TGTGCCAGCAGCTTAATGAGGCTCGAGGGAAGCGACACTGAAGCTTTCTTT.

This clonotype was detected a few times. This sequence joins TRBV2 and TRBJ1-3; D gene uncertain. Germline loops: CDR1 SNHLY, CDR2 FYNNEI. Trimming shortened V by 8 bases and J by 0 bases, and 8 bases separated the two germline ends. The CDR3 consists of 13 residues. CDR3 residues: CASLSYSGNTIYF. The CDR3 DNA reads TGTGCCAGCCTATCGTACTCTGGAAACACCATATATTTT.

The chain combines TRBV7-9 with TRBJ1-3; no definite D call. Germline V lookup: CDR1 SEHNR, CDR2 FQNEAQ (reference sequence). The V end was cut by 2 bases, the J end by 4 bases, with 12 bases between. The CDR3 is 15 amino acids. The CDR3 DNA reads TGTGCCAGCAGCTTACAGGCGGTGGCAGGAAACACCATATATTTT. Its translation is CASSLQAVAGNTIYF. The variable domain in full, with the rest retrieved from reference TRBV7-9 and TRBJ1-3, is DTGVSQNPRHKITKRGQNVTFRCDPISEHNRLYWYRQTLGQGPEFLTYFQNEAQLEKSRLLSDRFSAERPKGSFSTLEIQRTEQGDSAMYLCASSLQAVAGNTIYFGEGSWLTVV.

This sequence joins TRBV13 and TRBJ2-1; 12 positions match TRBD2. This CDR3 has 18 amino acids. In germline, CDR1 is PRHDT, CDR2 FYEKMQ (reference sequence). Trimming removed 1 base from V and 5 bases from J; junction bases left unmatched: 9. CDR3 DNA: TGTGCCAGCAGCTTAGAGGCTAGCGGGAGGGGGGGTAACAATGAGCAGTTCTTC. Amino acid sequence: CASSLEASGRGGNNEQFF.

The CDR3 here is CSVGQGGIEETQYF. CDR3 nucleotide sequence: TGCAGCGTCGGACAGGGGGGAATCGAAGAGACCCAGTACTTC. The gene calls are TRBV29-1 and TRBJ2-5, with 10 bases fitting TRBD1. In germline, CDR1 is SQVTM, CDR2 ANQGSEA. V lost 6 bases to trimming and J lost 3 bases; unmatched junction nucleotides: 7. The CDR3 length is 14 residues. Full variable domain (remainder filled in from reference TRBV29-1 and TRBJ2-5): SAVISQKPSRDICQRGTSLTIQCQVDSQVTMMFWYRQQPGQSLTLIATANQGSEATYESGFVIDKFPISRPNLTFSTLTVSNMSPEDSSIYLCSVGQGGIEETQYFGPGTRLLVL.

This chain joins TRBV12-3 or TRBV12-4 and TRBJ1-3; TRBD1 might be the D (5 bases). Trimming left V 11 bases short and J 0 bases short, with 11 bases between. The CDR3 has 13 amino acids. CDR3 amino acids: CAVGPDSGNTIYF. The CDR3 bases are TGTGCCGTGGGGCCCGACTCTGGAAACACCATATATTTT.

The chain is built from TRBV4-2 and TRBJ1-6; no clear D gene. The CDR3 contains 13 residues. V gave up 2 bases and J gave up 9 bases, with 8 bases separating them. Germline assignment: CDR1 LGHNA and CDR2 YNFKEQ. CDR3 DNA: TGTGCCAGCAGCCAATTCGAGGGTTCACCCCTCCACTTT. It codes for CASSQFEGSPLHF.

This sequence joins TRBV10-3 and TRBJ2-7; D remains unclear. V lost 6 bases and J lost 3, with 15 bases in between. CDR1 is ENHRY and CDR2 is SYGVKD in the germline V gene. This CDR3 is built from 14 residues. The CDR3 DNA sequence: TGTGCCATCAGCGATCGGGTCCGAATCTACGAGCAGTACTTC. It translates to CAISDRVRIYEQYF.

This clonotype was seen more than once but under ten times. The J gene is TRBJ1-6, the V gene TRBV6-2 or TRBV6-3; D gene ambiguous. Trimming removed 7 bases at V and 17 bases at J, with 18 bases between. Germline V gives CDR1 MNHEY, CDR2 SVGEGT. The length of the CDR3 is 12 residues. DNA of the CDR3: TGTGCCAGCACCCGGCGAGAAGGAGCCGTCCACTTT. Its translation: CASTRREGAVHF.

V gene TRBV6-5 combines with J gene TRBJ1-1; D call uncertain. Germline loops: CDR1 MNHEY, CDR2 SVGAGI. Deletions cut 8 bases from V and 1 base from J, with 5 bases between. CDR3 length: 11 residues. CDR3 region: CASPRNTEAFF. CDR3 nucleotide sequence: TGTGCCAGCCCGCGGAACACTGAAGCTTTCTTT.

This clonotype was detected ten times or more. V gene TRBV12-3 or TRBV12-4 combines with J gene TRBJ2-1; TRBD2 matches 7 bases. CDR3 length equals 15 residues. Unmatched junction bases numbered 4, after V lost 2 bases and J lost 3 bases. The CDR3 nucleotides are TGTGCCAGCAGTTTATGGCGGGGGAACTACAATGAGCAGTTCTTC. It encodes CASSLWRGNYNEQFF.

This clonotype was counted at least ten times. A read error may account for a junction end that differs from germline. This chain uses TRBV12-3 or TRBV12-4 with TRBJ1-4, with TRBD1 identical over 10 bases. The CDR3 covers 14 residues. CDR3 nucleotides: TGCGCCAGCAGCTTCGGACAGGGGGGGGAAAAACTGTTTTTT. Translation gives CASSFGQGGEKLFF.

This chain uses TRBV29-1 with TRBJ2-1; D gene ambiguous. In germline, CDR1 is SQVTM, CDR2 ANQGSEA. The CDR3 sequence is 15 residues long. The ends were cut back, 0 bases at V and 0 bases at J, with 9 bases in the middle. CDR3 loop: CSVEDPVSSYNEQFF. The CDR3 DNA reads as TGCAGCGTTGAAGACCCGGTGAGCTCCTACAATGAGCAGTTCTTC.

This clonotype was counted at least ten times. The chain employs TRBV12-3 or TRBV12-4 and TRBJ1-5; no clear D gene. V lost 2 bases, J lost 6 bases, and 11 bases lay in between. The CDR3 sequence is 14 residues long. The CDR3 protein is CASSLYGSGQPQHF. Written as DNA, the CDR3 is TGTGCCAGCAGTTTATACGGGTCAGGTCAGCCCCAGCATTTT.

This clonotype was picked up a small number of times. The chain combines TRBV6-2 or TRBV6-3 with TRBJ1-1, with unresolved D. The CDR3 runs to 13 residues. Per the germline V gene, CDR1 is MNHEY and CDR2 is SVGEGT. Trimming removed 7 bases at V and 1 base at J, with 10 bases between. The CDR3 loop reads CASIESGNTEAFF. CDR3 bases: TGTGCCAGCATCGAGTCGGGGAACACTGAAGCTTTCTTT.

The genes are TRBV20-1 and TRBJ1-2; D not resolved. Germline V gives CDR1 DFQATT, CDR2 SNEGSKA (reference sequence). V dropped 5 bases and J dropped 6 bases, with 13 bases sitting between them. The CDR3 extends over 12 amino acids. The CDR3: CSASTGLDGYTF. As DNA, the CDR3 is TGCAGTGCTTCCACTGGGTTGGATGGCTACACCTTC.

The rearrangement joins TRBV29-1 to TRBJ2-2; 11 bases agree with TRBD2. Germline V gene lookup returns CDR1 SQVTM and CDR2 ANQGSEA. After removal of 5 bases from V and 5 bases from J, the junction contained 4 bases not matched to a gene. The CDR3 sequence is 14 residues long. The CDR3 DNA reads as TGCAGCGTTACTAGCGGGAGTAGGACCGGGGAGCTGTTTTTT. It yields the protein CSVTSGSRTGELFF.

A few counts support this clonotype. This rearrangement joins TRBV6-5 to TRBJ2-2; TRBD1 aligns across 7 bases. The CDR3 sequence is 12 residues long. The germline V gene encodes CDR1 MNHEY and CDR2 SVGAGI. Unmatched junction bases numbered 3, after V lost 8 bases and J lost 6 bases. CDR3 nucleotides: TGTGCCAGCCGCCAGGGGGCCGGGGAGCTGTTTTTT. Protein product: CASRQGAGELFF.

This clonotype was counted between two and nine times. The chain has TRBV29-1 and TRBJ2-5; D unresolved. Trimming took 3 bases from V and 1 from J, leaving 9 bases between them. The CDR3 totals 13 residues. CDR1 SQVTM and CDR2 ANQGSEA come from the germline V gene. The DNA for the CDR3 is TGCAGCGTTGACGGGCGGCTCCAAGAGACCCAGTACTTC. It specifies CSVDGRLQETQYF.

The chain has TRBV9 and TRBJ2-3, with 14 bases aligning to TRBD2. CDR3 length equals 16 residues. Losses at the gene ends were 3 bases for V and 2 bases for J; bases not matched to a gene: 2. Germline V lookup: CDR1 SGDLS, CDR2 YYNGEE. CDR3 region: CASSGLAGGTTDTQYF. The CDR3 nucleotides are TGTGCCAGCAGCGGACTAGCGGGAGGGACCACAGATACGCAGTATTTT.

A word on this clonotype: The junction departs from the called germline gene at one end, perhaps through a read error. V is TRBV11-1 and J is TRBJ2-1; TRBD2 matches at 12 bases. There are 14 residues in the CDR3. The germline gives CDR1 SGHAT, CDR2 FQDESV (reference sequence). CDR3 sequence (DNA): TGTGCCAGCAGCCGGACTAGCGGGACTTTTGAGGAGTTCTTC. Translation gives CASSRTSGTFEEFF.

V gene TRBV5-6 combines with J gene TRBJ1-2; D might be TRBD1 (6 bases). The CDR3 runs 13 residues. Trimming cost V 3 bases and J 5 bases, with 11 bases left between them. The germline CDR1 and CDR2 sequences are SGHDT and YYEEEE. The CDR3 DNA reads TGTGCCAGCAGCTCCGTAGGGGGATATGGCTACACCTTC. As protein: CASSSVGGYGYTF.

The gene calls are TRBV12-3 or TRBV12-4 and TRBJ2-5; 14 positions match TRBD2. The CDR3 covers 18 residues. Trimming at V came to 5 bases and at J to 0 bases, leaving 8 bases not matched to a gene. CDR3 loop: CASSPGTSGSGYQETQYF. The CDR3 DNA is TGTGCCAGCAGTCCCGGGACTAGCGGGAGTGGTTACCAAGAGACCCAGTACTTC.

V is TRBV29-1 and J is TRBJ2-2, with D maybe TRBD2 (5 bases). Trimming pared 1 base from V and 2 bases from J, leaving 14 bases between. The CDR3 has 16 amino acids. CDR1 and CDR2 (germline): SQVTM, ANQGSEA. CDR3 DNA sequence: TGCAGCGTTGAAGTAGCGCAGCCTTTTAACACCGGGGAGCTGTTTTTT. Its protein product is CSVEVAQPFNTGELFF.

V and J are TRBV20-1 and TRBJ1-2; D ambiguous. This CDR3 is 14 amino acids long. In germline, CDR1 is DFQATT, CDR2 SNEGSKA (reference sequence). Trimming stripped 5 bases from V and 0 bases from J, with 13 bases between. The CDR3 coding sequence is TGCAGTGCTGTCGTCCAGTATGCTAACTATGGCTACACCTTC. Protein product: CSAVVQYANYGYTF.

This clonotype was detected only a few times. This rearrangement joins TRBV5-5 to TRBJ1-6, with 9 bases that match TRBD1. This CDR3 comprises 14 residues. Looked up from germline, CDR1 is SGHKS and CDR2 is YYEKEE (reference sequence). V was pared by 4 bases and J by 10 bases, with 6 bases of the junction left unmatched. In DNA form, the CDR3 reads TGTGCCAGCAGCCCGGGACAGGGTCCATCACCCCTCCACTTT. The encoded protein is CASSPGQGPSPLHF.